Each of the 19 T cell receptor beta chains below was sequenced from the same sample in a study of OX40 agonist ivuxolimab in advanced cancers. Some clones are missing from TCRdb's copy, which holds only in-frame ones; the method was immunoSEQ multiplex PCR. Of some 71,000 clones detected, around 86% appear once; the ten largest clones hold 2.8%. Sequenced here: CD4+ or CD8+ T cells sorted from blood, sampled in a trial of the OX40 agonist ivuxolimab. The receptors were sampled from an adult with an advanced solid tumor such as melanoma, head and neck, liver or kidney cancer.

The chain carries TRBV9 and TRBJ1-1; the D gene is possibly TRBD1 (5 bases). The V end lost 0 bases, the J end lost 3 bases, and 6 bases lay between the germline ends. The CDR3 spans 13 residues. The germline V gene encodes CDR1 SGDLS and CDR2 YYNGEE. DNA of the CDR3: TGTGCCAGCAGCGTAGGGGGCTACACTGAAGCTTTCTTT. Amino acids: CASSVGGYTEAFF.

The rearrangement links TRBV19 to TRBJ1-2, with D possibly TRBD1 on 5 matching bases. V shed 5 bases and J shed 5 bases, with 12 bases lying between them. Germline V gene lookup returns CDR1 LNHDA and CDR2 SQIVND (reference sequence). The CDR3 consists of 13 residues. The CDR3 reads CASSYGGEYGYTF. The CDR3 nucleotides are TGTGCCAGTAGTTACGGGGGAGAATATGGCTACACCTTC.

This clone was observed once. The rearrangement uses TRBV27 and TRBJ2-2; TRBD1 might be the D (5 bases). V gave up 3 bases and J gave up 0 bases, with 8 bases separating them. The CDR3 runs to 15 residues. Germline V gives CDR1 MNHEY, CDR2 SMNVEV (reference sequence). The CDR3 spells CASSLGRTNTGELFF. The CDR3 DNA is TGTGCCAGCAGTTTGGGGCGGACGAACACCGGGGAGCTGTTTTTT.

This rearrangement joins TRBV4-2 to TRBJ2-5; 8 positions match TRBD1. Per germline, CDR1 LGHNA and CDR2 YNFKEQ. The CDR3 sequence is 17 residues long. The V and J ends lost 0 bases and 7 bases, in that order; junction bases with no gene match: 13. The CDR3 is CASSQEGGQGGVGTQYF. CDR3 in DNA: TGTGCCAGCAGCCAAGAGGGCGGACAGGGAGGTGTGGGGACCCAGTACTTC.

The chain uses TRBV6-1 and TRBJ1-1; unclear D gene. This CDR3 comprises 14 residues. Trimming shortened V by 2 bases and J by 4 bases, and 11 bases separated the two germline ends. CDR1 is MNHNS and CDR2 is SASEGT in the germline V gene. DNA for the CDR3: TGTGCCAGCAGTGAACAGGTTGCAAGCACTGAAGCTTTCTTT. Translating it yields CASSEQVASTEAFF.

This rearrangement joins TRBV18 to TRBJ2-5, with 7 bases aligning to TRBD2. Trimming removed 2 bases from V and 2 bases from J; junction bases left unmatched: 2. This CDR3 is 14 amino acids long. The germline V gene encodes CDR1 KGHSH and CDR2 LQKENI. This chain's CDR3 is CASSPGGGQETQYF. The CDR3 nucleotides read TGTGCCAGCTCACCAGGGGGGGGACAAGAGACCCAGTACTTC.

This chain joins TRBV6-1 and TRBJ2-3; D gene unclear. V lost 4 bases and J 4 bases, leaving 9 bases between the germline ends. The CDR3 is 13 amino acids. Germline CDR1 reads MNHNS; CDR2 reads SASEGT. The DNA for the CDR3 is TGTGCCAGCAGTGGCGTGGGCCCAGATACGCAGTATTTT. Residues: CASSGVGPDTQYF.

This chain uses TRBV4-3 with TRBJ1-2, with 9 bases that match TRBD1. With V trimmed by 2 bases and J by 4 bases, 8 bases remained unmatched. CDR3 size: 16 residues. Per germline, CDR1 LGHNA and CDR2 YSLEER. The CDR3 reads CASSQQRTGGIYGYTF. The CDR3 DNA follows: TGCGCCAGCAGCCAACAAAGAACAGGGGGCATCTATGGCTACACCTTC.

This clone was seen once. The chain carries TRBV5-6 and TRBJ2-2; 9 positions match TRBD1. Trimming removed 3 bases from V and 6 bases from J; junction bases left unmatched: 6. The germline V gene has CDR1 SGHDT and CDR2 YYEEEE. The CDR3 totals 15 residues. CDR3 protein: CASSWGTGNPGELFF. The CDR3 bases are TGTGCCAGCAGCTGGGGGACAGGGAATCCCGGGGAGCTGTTTTTT. Full variable domain (outside the CDR3, taken from reference TRBV5-6 and TRBJ2-2): DAGVTQSPTHLIKTRGQQVTLRCSPKSGHDTVSWYQQALGQGPQFIFQYYEEEERQRGNFPDRFSGHQFPNYSSELNVNALLLGDSALYLCASSWGTGNPGELFFGEGSRLTVL.

The chain carries TRBV28 and TRBJ2-7; unclear D gene. From germline, CDR1 is MDHEN and CDR2 SYDVKM. This CDR3 region has 16 residues. Trimming pared 2 bases from V and 1 base from J, leaving 15 bases between. The CDR3 nucleotides are TGTGCCAGCAGTTTAAATTTCCTTGCGGCATCCTACGAGCAGTACTTC. It codes for CASSLNFLAASYEQYF.

The J gene is TRBJ1-2, the V gene TRBV7-2; TRBD1 might be the D (5 bases). Per germline, CDR1 SGHTA and CDR2 FQGNSA. The V gene lost 2 bases and the J gene lost 7 bases, with 11 bases spanning the gap. The CDR3 runs 13 residues. The CDR3, as DNA: TGTGCCAGCAGCTTACAGGCAGGGTTTGGCTACACCTTC. It translates to CASSLQAGFGYTF.

This chain connects TRBV7-3 to TRBJ2-2, with D unresolved. CDR3 length equals 14 residues. CDR1 SGHTA and CDR2 FQGTGA come from the germline V gene. V lost 4 bases and J 3 bases, leaving 9 bases between the germline ends. CDR3 sequence reads: CASSSIPDTGELFF. The CDR3 DNA reads as TGTGCCAGCAGCTCGATACCGGACACCGGGGAGCTGTTTTTT. Full variable domain (outside the CDR3, taken from reference TRBV7-3 and TRBJ2-2): GAGVSQTPSNKVTEKGKYVELRCDPISGHTALYWYRQSLGQGPEFLIYFQGTGAADDSGLPNDRFFAVRPEGSVSTLKIQRTERGDSAVYLCASSSIPDTGELFFGEGSRLTVL.

The chain is built from TRBV28 and TRBJ1-4; tentative D call: TRBD1 (5 bases). This CDR3 is built from 15 residues. CDR1 and CDR2 from the germline V gene are MDHEN and SYDVKM. V lost 6 bases and J 8 bases, leaving 19 bases between the germline ends. The chain's CDR3 is CASSGAPGGREKLFF. In DNA form, the CDR3 reads TGTGCCAGCAGCGGGGCCCCCGGGGGGAGGGAAAAACTGTTTTTT. Together with reference TRBV28 and TRBJ1-4, the CDR3 gives the full variable domain: DVKVTQSSRYLVKRTGEKVFLECVQDMDHENMFWYRQDPGLGLRLIYFSYDVKMKEKGDIPEGYSVSREKKERFSLILESASTNQTSMYLCASSGAPGGREKLFFGSGTQLSVL.

This chain connects TRBV5-1 to TRBJ1-5, with D uncertain. CDR3 length equals 15 residues. V was pared by 0 bases and J by 4 bases, with 11 bases between. The germline gives CDR1 SGHRS, CDR2 YFSETQ. CDR3 in DNA: TGCGCCAGCAGCTTGGTGCCGGGTGTTAATCAGCCCCAGCATTTT. This codes for CASSLVPGVNQPQHF.

The chain links TRBV29-1 to TRBJ2-3, with D perhaps TRBD2 (5 bases). Trimming took off 3 bases at V and 9 bases at J, with 22 bases between the two ends. The CDR3 has 15 residues. In germline, CDR1 is SQVTM, CDR2 ANQGSEA. This CDR3 is CSVDSHLRPGETQYF. The CDR3 DNA sequence: TGCAGCGTTGACTCCCATTTACGACCCGGGGAAACGCAGTATTTT.

The chain couples TRBV14 to TRBJ2-3; TRBD2 aligns across 8 bases. Germline values: CDR1 SGHDN, CDR2 FVKESK. Trimming took 4 bases from V and 6 from J; bases not matched to a gene: 21. This CDR3 spans 19 amino acids. The CDR3 coding sequence is TGTGCCAGCAGCCCAAATCCATTTTCCGGGACTAGTAAATCCGATACGCAGTATTTT. Translation gives CASSPNPFSGTSKSDTQYF.

The chain combines TRBV30 with TRBJ1-1; TRBD1 matches 9 bases. This CDR3 spans 12 amino acids. J gave up 9 bases and V 5 bases, and 7 bases lay outside the gene matches. CDR1 is GTSNPN and CDR2 is SVGIG in the germline V gene (reference sequence). Written as DNA, the CDR3 is TGTGCCTGGGGAGGGGGACAGGGCAAAGCTTTCTTT. Its protein product is CAWGGGQGKAFF.

The chain is built from TRBV19 and TRBJ2-5, with D perhaps TRBD2 (6 bases). The V and J ends lost 4 bases and 4 bases respectively, with 16 bases between them. Per the germline V gene, CDR1 is LNHDA and CDR2 is SQIVND (reference sequence). The CDR3 runs 15 residues. CDR3 residues: CASSNTPGVGETQYF. The DNA of the CDR3 is TGTGCCAGTAGTAACACCCCGGGGGTCGGAGAGACCCAGTACTTC.

The CDR3 coding sequence is TGTGCCAGCAGTTTAAGGGCCCAGGGCACAGATACGCAGTATTTT. It specifies CASSLRAQGTDTQYF. The J gene is TRBJ2-3, the V gene TRBV28; D gene ambiguous. Looked up from germline, CDR1 is MDHEN and CDR2 is SYDVKM. The V and J ends lost 2 bases and 1 base respectively, with 10 bases between them. This CDR3 is built from 15 residues.